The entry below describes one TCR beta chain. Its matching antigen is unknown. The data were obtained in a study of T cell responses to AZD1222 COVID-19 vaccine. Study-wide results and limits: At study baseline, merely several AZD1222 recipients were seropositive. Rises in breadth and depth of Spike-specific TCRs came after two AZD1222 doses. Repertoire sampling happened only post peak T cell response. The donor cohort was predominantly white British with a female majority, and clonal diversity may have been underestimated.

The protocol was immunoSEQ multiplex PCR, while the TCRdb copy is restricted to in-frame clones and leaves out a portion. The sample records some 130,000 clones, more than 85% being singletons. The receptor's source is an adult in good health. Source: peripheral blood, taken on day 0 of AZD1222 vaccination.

CDR3 in amino acids: CSVRTGQGPSYEQYF. Here the CDR3 DNA reads TGCAGCGTGAGGACAGGGCAGGGCCCCTCCTACGAGCAGTACTTC. The chain carries TRBV29-1 and TRBJ2-7; TRBD1 matches 8 bases. The trim removed 6 bases at V and 0 bases at J, leaving 10 bases unmatched. Germline V CDR1 and CDR2: SQVTM, ANQGSEA. This CDR3 is 15 amino acids long.